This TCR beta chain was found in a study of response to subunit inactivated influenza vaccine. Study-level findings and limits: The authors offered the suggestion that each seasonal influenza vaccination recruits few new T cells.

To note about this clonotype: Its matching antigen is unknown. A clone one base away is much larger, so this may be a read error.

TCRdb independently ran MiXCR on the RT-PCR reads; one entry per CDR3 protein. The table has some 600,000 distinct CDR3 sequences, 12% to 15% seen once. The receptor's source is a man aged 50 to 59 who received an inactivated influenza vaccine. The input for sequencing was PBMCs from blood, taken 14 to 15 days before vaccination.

The CDR3 spells CSAQGEQNMQYF. In nucleotides, the CDR3 is TGCAGCGCCCAGGGGGAACAAAACATGCAGTACTTC. The chain has TRBV29-1 and TRBJ2-4; 7 nucleotides align to TRBD1. The CDR3 is made up of 12 amino acids. The germline V gene encodes CDR1 SQVTM and CDR2 ANQGSEA.